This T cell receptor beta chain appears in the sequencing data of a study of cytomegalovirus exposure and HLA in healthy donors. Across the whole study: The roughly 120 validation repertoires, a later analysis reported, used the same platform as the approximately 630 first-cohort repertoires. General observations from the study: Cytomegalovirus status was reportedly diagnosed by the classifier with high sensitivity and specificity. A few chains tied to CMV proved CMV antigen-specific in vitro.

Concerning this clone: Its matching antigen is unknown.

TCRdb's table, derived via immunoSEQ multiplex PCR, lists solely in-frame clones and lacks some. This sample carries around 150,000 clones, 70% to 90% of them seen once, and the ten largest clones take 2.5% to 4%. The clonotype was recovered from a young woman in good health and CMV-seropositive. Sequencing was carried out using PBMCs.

CDR3 DNA: TGCAGCGCCAAGGGACTAGCCCCCGCCGGGGAGCTGTTTTTT. This sequence encodes CSAKGLAPAGELFF. The chain links TRBV29-1 to TRBJ2-2, with 9 bases fitting TRBD2. Per germline, CDR1 SQVTM and CDR2 ANQGSEA. V was pared by 7 bases and J by 6 bases, with 9 bases of the junction left unmatched. The CDR3 totals 14 residues.